This is a list of T cell receptor beta chains from one sample in a study of blood T cell repertoires in COVID-19. The data were produced by immunoSEQ multiplex PCR, yet TCRdb's version contains in-frame clones alone and is incomplete. The sample carries around 460,000 clones, around 90% recorded once. Sequenced: peripheral blood. The receptors shown here come from a man aged 18 to 30 with COVID-19, enrolled during active disease. CDR3s include the opening cysteine and the closing phenylalanine or tryptophan. A D gene is named only where the DNA matches it firmly. Clone size, where shown, is once, few, many, or a class for clones that have expanded.

D | J | V | size | CDR3 | DNA
TRBD1 | TRBJ1-1 | TRBV29-1 | . | CSGRGTGGSGMAFF | TGCAGCGGTAGAGGTACAGGGGGCAGTGGTATGGCTTTCTTT
. | TRBJ1-2 | TRBV18 | . | CASSPLGGHYGYTF | TGTGCCAGCTCACCACTTGGGGGCCACTATGGCTACACCTTC
TRBD1 | TRBJ2-3 | TRBV24-1 | . | CATAQDRGTDTQYF | TGTGCCACCGCACAGGACAGGGGCACAGATACGCAGTATTTT
TRBD1 | TRBJ2-5 | TRBV9 | . | CASSVVGAGGQETQYF | TGTGCCAGCAGCGTAGTAGGGGCAGGGGGCCAAGAGACCCAGTACTTC
. | TRBJ2-7 | TRBV28 | . | CASSFAGYEQYF | TGTGCCAGCAGTTTCGCCGGTTACGAGCAGTACTTC
TRBD2 | TRBJ2-1 | TRBV5-4 | . | CASSLGREDNEQFF | TGTGCCAGCAGCTTGGGGCGGGAGGACAATGAGCAGTTCTTC
TRBD1 | TRBJ1-2 | TRBV29-1 | . | CSVSGTGPSGGYTF | TGCAGCGTGTCGGGGACAGGGCCCAGCGGTGGCTACACCTTC
. | TRBJ2-3 | TRBV7-9 | . | CASSSKRSTDTQYF | TGTGCCAGCAGCTCGAAGCGGAGCACAGATACGCAGTATTTT
. | TRBJ2-5 | TRBV3-1/TRBV3-2 | once | CASSRERTQYF | TGTGCCAGCAGCCGCGAGCGGACCCAGTACTTC
TRBD2 | TRBJ2-3 | TRBV4-2 | few | CASSQAQGTTSGTDTQYF | TGTGCCAGCAGCCAAGCCCAAGGTACGACTAGCGGAACAGATACGCAGTATTTT
. | TRBJ1-2 | TRBV6-6 | . | CASSDQGRTNYGYTF | TGTGCCAGCAGTGACCAGGGGCGTACTAACTATGGCTACACCTTC
TRBD2 | TRBJ2-5 | TRBV5-1 | . | CASSPSGTQETQYF | TGCGCCAGCAGCCCGAGCGGGACTCAAGAGACCCAGTACTTC
TRBD1 | TRBJ1-2 | TRBV28 | . | CATRTGPNYGYTF | TGTGCCACTAGGACAGGGCCTAACTATGGCTACACCTTC
TRBD1 | TRBJ2-3 | TRBV9 | . | CASSARDSQDTQYF | TGTGCCAGCAGCGCCCGGGACAGTCAAGATACGCAGTATTTT
. | TRBJ2-2 | TRBV9 | . | CASSVAGGANTGELFF | TGTGCCAGCAGCGTAGCTGGGGGCGCGAACACCGGGGAGCTGTTTTTT
. | TRBJ2-3 | TRBV10-3 | . | CAIRPSGLSTDTQYF | TGTGCCATCAGGCCGAGCGGGCTCAGCACAGATACGCAGTATTTT
. | TRBJ2-7 | TRBV12-3/TRBV12-4 | . | CASTGTGIYEQYF | TGTGCCAGCACTGGGACTGGGATCTACGAGCAGTACTTC
. | TRBJ1-5 | TRBV19 | once | CASSPLGQYSNQPQHF | TGTGCCAGTAGCCCCCTGGGGCAATATAGCAATCAGCCCCAGCATTTT
. | TRBJ2-1 | TRBV5-1 | . | CASSLSRWNEQFF | TGCGCCAGCAGCTTGAGCCGCTGGAATGAGCAGTTCTTC
. | TRBJ2-1 | TRBV9 | . | CASSTGGAERNEQFF | TGTGCCAGCAGCACAGGGGGGGCCGAAAGGAATGAGCAGTTCTTC
. | TRBJ2-3 | TRBV14 | . | CASTDHSLGDTQYF | TGTGCCAGCACCGACCACTCTCTGGGCGATACGCAGTATTTT
TRBD1 | TRBJ2-3 | TRBV27 | . | CASSQDRESDTQYF | TGTGCCAGCAGTCAGGACAGGGAGTCCGATACGCAGTATTTT
TRBD1 | TRBJ1-1 | TRBV3-1/TRBV3-2 | . | CASSRGTGAFF | TGTGCCAGCAGCCGGGGGACAGGAGCTTTCTTT
TRBD1 | TRBJ2-5 | TRBV29-1 | . | CSGRQGALIQETQYF | TGCAGCGGAAGACAGGGGGCTCTTATCCAAGAGACCCAGTACTTC
TRBD2 | TRBJ2-7 | TRBV6-5 | . | CASSFTSGASYEQYF | TGTGCCAGCAGTTTCACTAGCGGGGCCTCCTACGAGCAGTACTTC
TRBD2 | TRBJ2-2 | TRBV5-1 | once | CASSTGGAGELFF | TGCGCCAGCAGCACTGGGGGGGCCGGGGAGCTGTTTTTT
TRBD2 | TRBJ2-4 | TRBV3-1/TRBV3-2 | . | CASSQGGGPDLAKNIQYF | TGTGCCAGCAGCCAAGGCGGGGGGCCGGACCTAGCCAAAAACATTCAGTACTTC
. | TRBJ1-4 | TRBV7-8 | once | CASSMTGEGNEKLFF | TGTGCCAGCAGCATGACAGGAGAGGGTAATGAAAAACTGTTTTTT
TRBD1 | TRBJ2-1 | TRBV19 | . | CASRATGVTYNEQFF | TGTGCCAGTAGGGCGACAGGGGTTACCTACAATGAGCAGTTCTTC
TRBD2 | TRBJ2-3 | TRBV27 | . | CASRNLAGGRTDTQYF | TGTGCCAGCAGGAATCTAGCGGGGGGCCGCACAGATACGCAGTATTTT
. | TRBJ2-2 | TRBV7-6 | . | CASSLRLQGWDTGELFF | TGTGCCAGCAGCTTAAGGCTGCAGGGATGGGACACCGGGGAGCTGTTTTTT
TRBD2 | TRBJ2-3 | TRBV4-1 | . | CASSLGLAGAFADTQYF | TGCGCCAGCAGCCTGGGACTAGCGGGAGCTTTTGCAGATACGCAGTATTTT
. | TRBJ1-2 | TRBV9 | . | CASSVDRDGYTF | TGTGCCAGCAGCGTAGACAGAGATGGCTACACCTTC
TRBD2 | TRBJ2-7 | TRBV4-1 | . | CASGPTSGGSYEQYF | TGCGCCTCGGGGCCTACTAGCGGAGGCTCCTACGAGCAGTACTTC
TRBD2 | TRBJ2-7 | TRBV2 | . | CATGGTSYEQYF | TGTGCCACGGGGGGGACATCCTACGAGCAGTACTTC
. | TRBJ2-1 | TRBV5-4 | . | CASSLGGTSYNEQFF | TGTGCCAGCAGCTTGGGAGGAACCTCCTACAATGAGCAGTTCTTC
TRBD1 | TRBJ2-7 | TRBV4-1 | . | CASSQTRGRRIDEQYF | TGCGCCAGCAGCCAAACCAGGGGGCGACGGATCGACGAGCAGTACTTC
. | TRBJ2-1 | TRBV29-1 | . | CSGRDRATYNEQFF | TGCAGCGGGAGGGACAGAGCAACCTACAATGAGCAGTTCTTC
TRBD1 | TRBJ1-1 | TRBV5-8 | . | CASSPGTGGTEAFF | TGTGCCAGCAGTCCCGGGACAGGGGGCACTGAAGCTTTCTTT
TRBD1 | TRBJ1-2 | TRBV5-6 | few | CASSPLTGNAYGYTF | TGTGCCAGCAGCCCACTGACAGGGAACGCCTATGGCTACACCTTC
. | TRBJ1-6 | TRBV3-1/TRBV3-2 | . | CASSQPGAYNSPLHF | TGTGCCAGCAGCCAGCCAGGGGCCTATAATTCACCCCTCCACTTT
TRBD1 | TRBJ2-7 | TRBV13 | . | CASSLTGTGTYEQYF | TGTGCCAGCAGCCTGACGGGGACAGGGACCTACGAGCAGTACTTC
. | TRBJ2-2 | TRBV11-2 | . | CASSSLHANTGELFF | TGTGCCAGCAGCTCCTTACACGCGAACACCGGGGAGCTGTTTTTT
. | TRBJ1-4 | TRBV4-1 | . | CASSQTPGRAEEKLFF | TGCGCCAGCAGCCAAACCCCGGGAAGGGCGGAAGAAAAACTGTTTTTT
. | TRBJ2-3 | TRBV18 | . | CASPTPHDTQYF | TGTGCCAGCCCCACACCTCACGATACGCAGTATTTT
TRBD2 | TRBJ2-1 | TRBV7-7 | . | CASSLDAGLAGGPGEQFF | TGTGCTAGCAGCTTAGATGCGGGACTAGCGGGAGGGCCGGGTGAGCAGTTCTTC
. | TRBJ2-2 | TRBV12-3/TRBV12-4 | . | CASSLTLTGELFF | TGTGCCAGCAGTCTGACACTGACCGGGGAGCTGTTTTTT
TRBD2 | TRBJ2-5 | TRBV29-1 | . | CSAATSGQETQYF | TGCAGCGCGGCGACTAGCGGGCAAGAGACCCAGTACTTC